The sequence of this TCR beta chain was determined in a study of CD8 T cells in ankylosing spondylitis. Using its own MiXCR run on the 5' RACE reads, TCRdb lists one record per CDR3 protein. This repertoire shows under 300,000 distinct CDR3 sequences, about 10% found once; its top ten account for under 8%. This clonotype appeared many times. Its antigen is undetermined. Study results and limitations: Several of the motif variants were reported before in synovial fluid and blood from reactive arthritis. Disease-linked clones had a CD8+ phenotype and relatively low frequency in peripheral blood. Apparently characteristic of ankylosing spondylitis blood was a TCR beta motif (about eight highly homologous variants).

CDR1 and CDR2 (germline): SGHRS, YFSETQ. The CDR3 has 16 residues. Germline trimming cut 2 bases from V and 10 bases from J; bases unmatched to any gene: 13. The specimen sequenced was blood, either unsorted or a sorted T cell fraction (not recorded which). This receptor was taken from a male donor with ankylosing spondylitis or in good health (not recorded which). This chain links TRBV5-1 with TRBJ2-1, with TRBD1 matching over 9 bases. The DNA for the CDR3 is TGCGCCAGCAGCTTATTCTCGGGACAGGGATACTCGGAGCAGTTCTTC. Translating it yields CASSLFSGQGYSEQFF.